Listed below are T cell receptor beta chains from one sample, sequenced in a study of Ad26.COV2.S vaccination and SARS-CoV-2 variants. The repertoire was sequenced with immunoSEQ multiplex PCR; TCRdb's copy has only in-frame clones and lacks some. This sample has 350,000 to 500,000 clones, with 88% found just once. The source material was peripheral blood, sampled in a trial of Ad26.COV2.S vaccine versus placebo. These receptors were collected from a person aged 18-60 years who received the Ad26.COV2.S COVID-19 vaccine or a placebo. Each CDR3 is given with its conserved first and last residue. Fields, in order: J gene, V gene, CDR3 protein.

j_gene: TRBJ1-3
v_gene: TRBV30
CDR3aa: CAWNFGPGNTIYF

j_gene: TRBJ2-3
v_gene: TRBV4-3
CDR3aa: CASSPPVGQPFQCTDTQYF

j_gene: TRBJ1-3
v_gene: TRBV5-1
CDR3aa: CASSLEGSGNTIYF

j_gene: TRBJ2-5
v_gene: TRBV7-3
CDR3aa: CASSSSGGALETQYF

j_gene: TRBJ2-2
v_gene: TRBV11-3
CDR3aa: CASSSQGTGELFF

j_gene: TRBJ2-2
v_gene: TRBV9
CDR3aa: CASSVGGTGELFF

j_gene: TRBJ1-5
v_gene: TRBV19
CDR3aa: CASSIVPGTQPQHF

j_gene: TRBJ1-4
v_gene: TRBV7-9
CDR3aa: CASSAWTVENEKLFF

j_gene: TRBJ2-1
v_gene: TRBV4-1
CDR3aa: CASSQDLVSSYNEQFF

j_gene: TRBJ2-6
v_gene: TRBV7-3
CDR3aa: CASSFGSRSGANVLTF

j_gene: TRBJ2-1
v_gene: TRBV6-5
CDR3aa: CASSYVQAGNEQFF

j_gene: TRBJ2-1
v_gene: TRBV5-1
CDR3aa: CASSPSRTSSYNEQFF

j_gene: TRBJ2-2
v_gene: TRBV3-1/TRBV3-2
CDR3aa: CASSPGAQGASAGELFF

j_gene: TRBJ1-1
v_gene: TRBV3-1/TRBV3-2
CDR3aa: CASSHRVAEAFF

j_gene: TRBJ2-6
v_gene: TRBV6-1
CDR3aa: CASSESRSSGANVLTF

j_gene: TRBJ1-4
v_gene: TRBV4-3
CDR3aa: CASSQEEVPNEKLFF

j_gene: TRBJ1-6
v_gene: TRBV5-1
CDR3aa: CASSLGNSPLHF

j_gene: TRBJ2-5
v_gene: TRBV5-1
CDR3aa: CASRPTPGQGGWVETQYF

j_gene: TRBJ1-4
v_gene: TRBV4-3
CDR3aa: CASRQDGSTNEKLFF

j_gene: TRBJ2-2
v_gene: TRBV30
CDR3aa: CAWSAPPGNTGELFF

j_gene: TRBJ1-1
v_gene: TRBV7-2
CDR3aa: CASSLSAAPTEAFF

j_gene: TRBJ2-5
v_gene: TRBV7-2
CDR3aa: CASSSDRGQETQYF

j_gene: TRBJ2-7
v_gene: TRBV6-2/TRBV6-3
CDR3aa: CASSWPGTYEQYF

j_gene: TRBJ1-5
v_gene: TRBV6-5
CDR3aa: CASRTSRNQPQHF

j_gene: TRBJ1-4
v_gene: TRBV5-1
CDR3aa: CASSLSEPDEKLFF

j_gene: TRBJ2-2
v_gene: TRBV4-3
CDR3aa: CASSQKLAGGLTGELFF

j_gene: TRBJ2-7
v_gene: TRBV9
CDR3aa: CASSVGGTLYEQYF

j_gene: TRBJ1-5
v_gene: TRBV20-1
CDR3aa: CSASRGGQPQHF

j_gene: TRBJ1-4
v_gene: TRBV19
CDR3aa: CASSIYPGRFAGKLFF

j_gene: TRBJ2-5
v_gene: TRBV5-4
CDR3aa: CASSLVGGNQETQYF

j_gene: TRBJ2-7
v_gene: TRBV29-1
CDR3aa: CSVEAGQGRYEQYF

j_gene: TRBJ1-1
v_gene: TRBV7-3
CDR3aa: CASSPTRNTEAFF

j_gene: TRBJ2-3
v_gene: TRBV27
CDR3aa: CASKLWTTDTQYF

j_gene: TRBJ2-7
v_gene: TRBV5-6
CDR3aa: CASSLRVYEQYF

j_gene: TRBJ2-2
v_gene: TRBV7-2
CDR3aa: CASSLVSRATGELFF

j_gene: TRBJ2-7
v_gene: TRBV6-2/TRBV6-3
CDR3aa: CASSYSGRESLYEQYF

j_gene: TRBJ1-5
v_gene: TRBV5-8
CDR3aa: CASSLGQENQPQHF

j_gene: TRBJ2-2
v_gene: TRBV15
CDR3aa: CATSSELVRNAGELFF

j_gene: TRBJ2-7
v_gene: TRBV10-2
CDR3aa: CASTPGQGGEQYF

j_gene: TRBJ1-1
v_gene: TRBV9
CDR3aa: CASSPIWGRDTEAFF

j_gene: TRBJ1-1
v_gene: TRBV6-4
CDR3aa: CASSNTGDTEAFF

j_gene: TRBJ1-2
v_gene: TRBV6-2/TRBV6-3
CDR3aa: CASSLTGLYGYTF

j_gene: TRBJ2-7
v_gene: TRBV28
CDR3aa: CASSFGGLEQYF

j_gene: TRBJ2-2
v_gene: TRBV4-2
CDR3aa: CASSQTQGSGELFF

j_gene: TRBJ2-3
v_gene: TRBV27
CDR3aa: CASSLGGGGTDTQYF

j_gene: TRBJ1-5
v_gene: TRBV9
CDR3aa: CASSPDWSQVVHQPQHF

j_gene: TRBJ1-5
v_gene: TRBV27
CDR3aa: CASSSVRSIYQPQHF

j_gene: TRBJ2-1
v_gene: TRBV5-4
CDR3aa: CASSETPGVSSYNEQFF

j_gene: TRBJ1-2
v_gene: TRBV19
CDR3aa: CASSISSLANYGYTF

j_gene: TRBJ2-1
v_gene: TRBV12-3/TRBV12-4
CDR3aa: CASSPQGGEQFF